These T cell receptor beta chains were read from a single sample in a study of metastatic and nonmetastatic thyroid tumors. TCRdb used MiXCR to call clones anew from the PCR reads. The sample has approximately 70,000 clones, under 5% seen once; the top ten hold around 20%. Sequenced sample: blood. The origin of the receptors is a female donor with papillary thyroid cancer or a benign thyroid nodule (not recorded which). Some clones in this sample may be carry-over from other donors' samples. Each CDR3 is given with its conserved first and last residue. A D gene is named only where the DNA matches it firmly. Only part of the rows carry a size: once, few, many, or a class if the clone is expanded.

clone_size: few; j_call: TRBJ2-3; d_call: TRBD2; v_call: TRBV12-3/TRBV12-4; cdr3_aa: CASSLLAGGLLRTDTQYF; cdr3_nt: TGTGCCAGCAGTTTACTAGCGGGAGGATTGTTGAGGACAGATACGCAGTATTTT
clone_size: many; j_call: TRBJ2-1; d_call: TRBD2; v_call: TRBV6-1; cdr3_aa: CASSPLKLAGGNEQFF; cdr3_nt: TGTGCCAGCAGTCCACTCAAACTAGCGGGAGGTAATGAGCAGTTCTTC
clone_size: .; j_call: TRBJ2-7; d_call: .; v_call: TRBV9; cdr3_aa: CASSVGIGAYEQYF; cdr3_nt: TGTGCCAGCAGCGTAGGAATAGGTGCTTACGAGCAGTACTTC
clone_size: many; j_call: TRBJ1-5; d_call: .; v_call: TRBV19; cdr3_aa: CASSIGAAVSNQPQHF; cdr3_nt: TGTGCCAGTAGTATAGGGGCGGCCGTTAGCAATCAGCCCCAGCATTTT
clone_size: many; j_call: TRBJ2-3; d_call: .; v_call: TRBV12-5; cdr3_aa: CASGLFYGSADTQYF; cdr3_nt: TGTGCTAGTGGTTTGTTTTACGGGTCGGCAGATACGCAGTATTTT
clone_size: many; j_call: TRBJ2-7; d_call: TRBD1; v_call: TRBV28; cdr3_aa: CASSFSHPGQPYEQYF; cdr3_nt: TGTGCCAGCAGTTTCTCACACCCGGGACAGCCCTACGAGCAGTACTTC
clone_size: many; j_call: TRBJ2-7; d_call: TRBD2; v_call: TRBV28; cdr3_aa: CASSSLAGAMYEQYF; cdr3_nt: TGTGCCAGCAGTTCGTTAGCGGGAGCTATGTACGAGCAGTACTTC
clone_size: few; j_call: TRBJ2-5; d_call: TRBD1; v_call: TRBV6-1; cdr3_aa: CASSALGTGGTHYF; cdr3_nt: TGTGCCAGCAGTGCTCTTGGGACAGGGGGGACCCATTACTTC
clone_size: few; j_call: TRBJ2-2; d_call: .; v_call: TRBV6-2/TRBV6-3; cdr3_aa: CASSRGTNTGELFF; cdr3_nt: TGTGCCAGCTCGAGGGGCACGAACACCGGGGAGCTGTTTTTT
clone_size: many; j_call: TRBJ2-7; d_call: TRBD1; v_call: TRBV5-1; cdr3_aa: CASSLEGQGEQYF; cdr3_nt: TGCGCCAGCAGCTTGGAAGGACAGGGAGAGCAGTACTTC
clone_size: many; j_call: TRBJ1-2; d_call: .; v_call: TRBV2; cdr3_aa: CASGFLGGGYTF; cdr3_nt: TGTGCCAGCGGCTTTTTGGGGGGGGGCTACACCTTC
clone_size: many; j_call: TRBJ1-5; d_call: .; v_call: TRBV30; cdr3_aa: CAWSFGGGRNQPQHF; cdr3_nt: TGTGCCTGGAGTTTCGGAGGAGGGCGTAATCAGCCCCAGCATTTT
clone_size: many; j_call: TRBJ1-6; d_call: TRBD1; v_call: TRBV9; cdr3_aa: CASSVVGTGESPLHF; cdr3_nt: TGTGCCAGCAGCGTAGTAGGGACAGGGGAATCACCCCTCCACTTT
clone_size: many; j_call: TRBJ1-2; d_call: TRBD1; v_call: TRBV5-1; cdr3_aa: CASSKGGPDGYTF; cdr3_nt: TGCGCCAGCAGCAAAGGGGGCCCTGATGGCTACACCTTC
clone_size: many; j_call: TRBJ2-6; d_call: .; v_call: TRBV5-5; cdr3_aa: CASSSNSGANVLTF; cdr3_nt: TGTGCCAGCAGCAGCAACTCTGGGGCCAACGTCCTGACTTTC
clone_size: many; j_call: TRBJ1-1; d_call: .; v_call: TRBV12-3/TRBV12-4; cdr3_aa: CASIPGPGLGGEAFF; cdr3_nt: TGTGCCAGCATCCCGGGACCTGGCTTGGGTGGGGAAGCTTTCTTT
clone_size: many; j_call: TRBJ2-3; d_call: TRBD1; v_call: TRBV7-9; cdr3_aa: CASSLGTGTDTQYF; cdr3_nt: TGTGCCAGCAGCTTAGGGACAGGGACAGATACGCAGTATTTT
clone_size: .; j_call: TRBJ2-7; d_call: TRBD2; v_call: TRBV2; cdr3_aa: CASTRGLAVSSYDQYF; cdr3_nt: TGTGCCAGTACCCGAGGACTAGCGGTGAGCTCCTACGACCAGTACTTC
clone_size: .; j_call: TRBJ2-7; d_call: TRBD2; v_call: TRBV11-3; cdr3_aa: CASSLETSGGRSYEQYF; cdr3_nt: TGTGCCAGCAGCTTGGAAACTAGCGGTGGAAGGTCCTACGAGCAGTACTTC
clone_size: many; j_call: TRBJ2-1; d_call: .; v_call: TRBV19; cdr3_aa: CASSIGGRSYNEQFF; cdr3_nt: TGTGCCAGTAGTATCGGGGGGCGATCCTACAATGAGCAGTTCTTC
clone_size: few; j_call: TRBJ2-2; d_call: TRBD2; v_call: TRBV28; cdr3_aa: CASSPFSTSGISRELFF; cdr3_nt: TGTGCCAGCAGTCCTTTCTCGACTAGCGGTATTTCCCGGGAGCTGTTTTTT
clone_size: many; j_call: TRBJ2-3; d_call: .; v_call: TRBV19; cdr3_aa: CASSIDGWVGGDTQYF; cdr3_nt: TGTGCCAGTAGTATCGACGGTTGGGTAGGAGGAGATACGCAGTATTTT
clone_size: many; j_call: TRBJ1-5; d_call: TRBD1; v_call: TRBV20-1; cdr3_aa: CSAPDRAGQPQHF; cdr3_nt: TGCAGTGCGCCCGACAGGGCGGGTCAGCCCCAGCATTTT
clone_size: many; j_call: TRBJ1-3; d_call: .; v_call: TRBV19; cdr3_aa: CASSYGPGNTIYF; cdr3_nt: TGTGCCAGTAGTTACGGTCCTGGAAACACCATATATTTT
clone_size: .; j_call: TRBJ2-1; d_call: .; v_call: TRBV28; cdr3_aa: CASSRTYEQFF; cdr3_nt: TGTGCCAGCAGCAGAACCTATGAGCAGTTCTTC
clone_size: many; j_call: TRBJ1-2; d_call: TRBD1; v_call: TRBV20-1; cdr3_aa: CSASPQGVGGYTF; cdr3_nt: TGCAGTGCTTCACCACAGGGGGTTGGGGGCTACACCTTC
clone_size: few; j_call: TRBJ1-5; d_call: TRBD1; v_call: TRBV28; cdr3_aa: CAGIRGGDTGGQPQHF; cdr3_nt: TGTGCCGGCATTCGAGGGGGGGATACAGGGGGTCAGCCCCAGCATTTT
clone_size: .; j_call: TRBJ2-1; d_call: TRBD2; v_call: TRBV5-4; cdr3_aa: CASSSRLAAYNEQFF; cdr3_nt: TGTGCCAGCAGCTCAAGACTAGCCGCGTACAATGAGCAGTTCTTC
clone_size: few; j_call: TRBJ2-2; d_call: .; v_call: TRBV7-9; cdr3_aa: CASSSLRGFGTGELFF; cdr3_nt: TGTGCCAGCAGCTCCCTCCGGGGTTTCGGCACCGGGGAGCTGTTTTTT
clone_size: many; j_call: TRBJ2-3; d_call: .; v_call: TRBV7-9; cdr3_aa: CASSQRAGTRTDTQYF; cdr3_nt: TGTGCCAGCAGCCAGCGGGCAGGAACCCGCACAGATACGCAGTATTTT
clone_size: .; j_call: TRBJ2-3; d_call: .; v_call: TRBV19; cdr3_aa: CASSPYADTQYF; cdr3_nt: TGTGCCAGCAGCCCTTATGCAGATACGCAGTATTTT
clone_size: few; j_call: TRBJ2-3; d_call: .; v_call: TRBV15; cdr3_aa: CATSHLRGLLADTQYF; cdr3_nt: TGTGCCACCAGCCACCTAAGGGGACTCCTCGCAGATACGCAGTATTTT
clone_size: many; j_call: TRBJ2-3; d_call: .; v_call: TRBV5-6; cdr3_aa: CASSSFDFRGTDTQYF; cdr3_nt: TGTGCCAGCAGCTCCTTTGATTTTCGGGGGACAGATACGCAGTATTTT
clone_size: few; j_call: TRBJ2-7; d_call: TRBD1; v_call: TRBV28; cdr3_aa: CASSFTQGQRDEQYF; cdr3_nt: TGTGCCAGCAGTTTCACACAGGGGCAGCGCGACGAGCAGTACTTC
clone_size: many; j_call: TRBJ2-7; d_call: .; v_call: TRBV6-1; cdr3_aa: CASSVQAGSTTPPANEQYF; cdr3_nt: TGTGCCAGCAGTGTACAGGCGGGGTCTACAACGCCGCCGGCAAACGAGCAGTACTTC
clone_size: many; j_call: TRBJ1-4; d_call: .; v_call: TRBV11-2; cdr3_aa: CASSTRPLGEKLFF; cdr3_nt: TGTGCCAGCAGCACCCGCCCGTTGGGTGAAAAACTGTTTTTT
clone_size: many; j_call: TRBJ1-5; d_call: TRBD1; v_call: TRBV6-1; cdr3_aa: CASSTQGAQQPQHF; cdr3_nt: TGTGCCAGCAGTACCCAGGGGGCGCAACAGCCCCAGCATTTT
clone_size: few; j_call: TRBJ1-4; d_call: .; v_call: TRBV28; cdr3_aa: CASSFGSAPSVKLFF; cdr3_nt: TGTGCCAGCAGTTTCGGGTCGGCACCCTCGGTGAAACTGTTTTTT
clone_size: many; j_call: TRBJ1-1; d_call: .; v_call: TRBV11-3; cdr3_aa: CASSLDGDTEAFF; cdr3_nt: TGTGCCAGCAGCTTAGACGGGGATACTGAAGCTTTCTTT
clone_size: .; j_call: TRBJ1-2; d_call: TRBD1; v_call: TRBV20-1; cdr3_aa: CSAPDRGGYTF; cdr3_nt: TGCAGTGCGCCCGACAGGGGCGGCTACACCTTC
clone_size: many; j_call: TRBJ1-4; d_call: TRBD1; v_call: TRBV28; cdr3_aa: CASSTTGADNEKLFF; cdr3_nt: TGTGCCAGCAGCACGACAGGGGCCGATAATGAAAAACTGTTTTTT
clone_size: many; j_call: TRBJ2-1; d_call: TRBD2; v_call: TRBV5-6; cdr3_aa: CASSFGLAGGGEQFF; cdr3_nt: TGTGCCAGCAGCTTTGGACTAGCGGGAGGTGGAGAGCAGTTCTTC